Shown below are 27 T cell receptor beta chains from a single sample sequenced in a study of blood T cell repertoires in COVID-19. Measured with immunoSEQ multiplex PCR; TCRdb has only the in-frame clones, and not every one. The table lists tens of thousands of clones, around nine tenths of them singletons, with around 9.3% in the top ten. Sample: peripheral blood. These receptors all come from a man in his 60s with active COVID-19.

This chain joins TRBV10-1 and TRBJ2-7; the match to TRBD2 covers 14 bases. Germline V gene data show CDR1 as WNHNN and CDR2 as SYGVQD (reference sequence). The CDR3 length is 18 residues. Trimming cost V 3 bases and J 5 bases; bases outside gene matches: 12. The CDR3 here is CASSERGGLAGDPNEQYF. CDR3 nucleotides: TGCGCCAGCAGTGAAAGGGGGGGACTAGCGGGAGATCCCAACGAGCAGTACTTC.

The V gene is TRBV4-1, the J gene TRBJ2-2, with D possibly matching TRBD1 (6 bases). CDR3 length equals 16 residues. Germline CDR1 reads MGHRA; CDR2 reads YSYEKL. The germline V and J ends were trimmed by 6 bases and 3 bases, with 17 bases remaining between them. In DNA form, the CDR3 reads TGCGCCAGCAGTCAAACGCAGGGGTCGTACACCGGGGAGCTGTTTTTT. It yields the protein CASSQTQGSYTGELFF.

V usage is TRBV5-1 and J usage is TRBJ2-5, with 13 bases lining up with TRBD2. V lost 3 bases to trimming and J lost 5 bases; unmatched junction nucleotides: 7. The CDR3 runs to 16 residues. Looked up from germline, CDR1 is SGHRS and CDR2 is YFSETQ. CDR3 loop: CASSSEGLAGSETQYF. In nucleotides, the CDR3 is TGCGCCAGCAGCTCGGAGGGACTAGCGGGAAGTGAGACCCAGTACTTC.

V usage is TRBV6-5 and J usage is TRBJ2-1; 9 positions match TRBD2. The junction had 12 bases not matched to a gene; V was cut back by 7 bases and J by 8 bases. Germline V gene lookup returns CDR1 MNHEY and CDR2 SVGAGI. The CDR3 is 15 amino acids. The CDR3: CASTQRLAGRDEQFF. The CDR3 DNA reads TGTGCCAGCACCCAAAGGCTAGCGGGAAGGGATGAGCAGTTCTTC.

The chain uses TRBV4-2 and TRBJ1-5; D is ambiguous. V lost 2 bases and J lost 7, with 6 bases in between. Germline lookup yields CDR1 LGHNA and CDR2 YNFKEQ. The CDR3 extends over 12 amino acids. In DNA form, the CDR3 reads TGTGCCAGCAGCCAATACAGACAGCCCCAGCATTTT. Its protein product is CASSQYRQPQHF.

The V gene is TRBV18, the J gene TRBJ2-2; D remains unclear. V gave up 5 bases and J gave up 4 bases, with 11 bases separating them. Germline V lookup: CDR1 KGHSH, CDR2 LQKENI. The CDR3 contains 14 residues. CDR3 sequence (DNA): TGTGCCAGCTCAATCTTCGGTGTCACCGGGGAGCTGTTTTTT. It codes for CASSIFGVTGELFF. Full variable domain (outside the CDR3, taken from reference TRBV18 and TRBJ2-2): NAGVMQNPRHLVRRRGQEARLRCSPMKGHSHVYWYRQLPEEGLKFMVYLQKENIIDESGMPKERFSAEFPKEGPSILRIQQVVRGDSAAYFCASSIFGVTGELFFGEGSRLTVL.

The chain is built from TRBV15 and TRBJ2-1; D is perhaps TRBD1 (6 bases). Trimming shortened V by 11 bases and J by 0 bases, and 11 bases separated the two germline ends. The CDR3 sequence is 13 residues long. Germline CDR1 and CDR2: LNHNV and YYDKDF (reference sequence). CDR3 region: CASQGFSYNEQFF. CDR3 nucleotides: TGTGCCTCCCAGGGGTTCTCCTACAATGAGCAGTTCTTC.

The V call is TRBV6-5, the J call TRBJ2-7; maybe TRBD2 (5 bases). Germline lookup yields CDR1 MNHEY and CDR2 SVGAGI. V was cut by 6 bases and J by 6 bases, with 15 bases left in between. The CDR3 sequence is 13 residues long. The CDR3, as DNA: TGTGCCAGCAGGGAGACAAGGGAGAGCGAGCAGTACTTC. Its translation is CASRETRESEQYF.

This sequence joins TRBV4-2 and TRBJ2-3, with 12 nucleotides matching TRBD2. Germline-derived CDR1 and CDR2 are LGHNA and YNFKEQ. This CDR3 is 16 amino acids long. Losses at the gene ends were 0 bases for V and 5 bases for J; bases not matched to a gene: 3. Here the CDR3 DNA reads TGTGCCAGCAGCCAAGAGCTGACTAGCGGGAGAGATACGCAGTATTTT. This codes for CASSQELTSGRDTQYF.

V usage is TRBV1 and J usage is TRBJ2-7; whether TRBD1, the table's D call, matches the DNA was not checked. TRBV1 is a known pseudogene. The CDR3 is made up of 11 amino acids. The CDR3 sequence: CTSMGSYEQYF. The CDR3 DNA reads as TGCACCAGCATGGGCAGCTACGAGCAGTACTTC.

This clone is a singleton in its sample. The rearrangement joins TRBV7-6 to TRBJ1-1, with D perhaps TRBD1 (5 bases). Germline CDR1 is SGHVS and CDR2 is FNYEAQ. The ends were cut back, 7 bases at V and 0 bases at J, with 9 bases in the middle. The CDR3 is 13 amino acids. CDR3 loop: CASMQDMNTEAFF. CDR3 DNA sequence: TGTGCCAGCATGCAGGACATGAACACTGAAGCTTTCTTT.

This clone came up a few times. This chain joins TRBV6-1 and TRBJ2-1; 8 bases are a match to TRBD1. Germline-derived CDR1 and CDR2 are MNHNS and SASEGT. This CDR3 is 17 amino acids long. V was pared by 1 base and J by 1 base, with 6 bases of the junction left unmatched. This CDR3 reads CASSEDRGMGSYNEQFF. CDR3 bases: TGTGCCAGCAGTGAAGACAGGGGGATGGGGTCCTACAATGAGCAGTTCTTC.

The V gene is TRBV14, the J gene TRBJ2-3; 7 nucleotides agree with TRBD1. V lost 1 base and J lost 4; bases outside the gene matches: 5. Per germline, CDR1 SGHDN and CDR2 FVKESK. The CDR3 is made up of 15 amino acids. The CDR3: CASSQGKGAADTQYF. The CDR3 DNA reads TGTGCCAGCAGCCAAGGGAAGGGGGCCGCAGATACGCAGTATTTT. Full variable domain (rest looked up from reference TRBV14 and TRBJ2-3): EAGVTQFPSHSVIEKGQTVTLRCDPISGHDNLYWYRRVMGKEIKFLLHFVKESKQDESGMPNNRFLAERTGGTYSTLKVQPAELEDSGVYFCASSQGKGAADTQYFGPGTRLTVL.

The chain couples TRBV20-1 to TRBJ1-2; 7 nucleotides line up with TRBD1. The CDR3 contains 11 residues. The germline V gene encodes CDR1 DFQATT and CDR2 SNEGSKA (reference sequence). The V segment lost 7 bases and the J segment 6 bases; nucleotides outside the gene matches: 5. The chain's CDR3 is CSVKQGNGYTF. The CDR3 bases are TGCAGTGTTAAACAGGGGAATGGCTACACCTTC.

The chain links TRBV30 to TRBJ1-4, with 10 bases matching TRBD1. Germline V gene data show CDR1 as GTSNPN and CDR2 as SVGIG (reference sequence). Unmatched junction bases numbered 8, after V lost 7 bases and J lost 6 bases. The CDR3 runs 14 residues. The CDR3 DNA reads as TGTGCCTCTCGTCCGGGACAGGGGTATGAAAAACTGTTTTTT. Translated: CASRPGQGYEKLFF.

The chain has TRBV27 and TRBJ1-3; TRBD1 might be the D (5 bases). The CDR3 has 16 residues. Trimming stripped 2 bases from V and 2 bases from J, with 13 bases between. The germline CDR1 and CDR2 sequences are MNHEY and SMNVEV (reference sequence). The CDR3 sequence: CASSLRGGDAGNTIYF. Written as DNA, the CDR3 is TGTGCCAGCAGTTTAAGGGGAGGGGACGCTGGAAACACCATATATTTT.

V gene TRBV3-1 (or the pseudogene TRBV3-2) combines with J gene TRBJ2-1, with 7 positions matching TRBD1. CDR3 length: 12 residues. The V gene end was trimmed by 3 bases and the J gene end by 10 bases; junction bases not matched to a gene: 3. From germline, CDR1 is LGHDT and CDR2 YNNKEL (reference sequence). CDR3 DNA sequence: TGTGCCAGCAGCCAGGCGGACAGGGAGCAGTTCTTC. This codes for CASSQADREQFF.

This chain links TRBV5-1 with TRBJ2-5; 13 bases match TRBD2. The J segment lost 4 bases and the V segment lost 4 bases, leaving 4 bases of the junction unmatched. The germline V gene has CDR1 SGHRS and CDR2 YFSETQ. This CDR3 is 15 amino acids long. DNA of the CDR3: TGCGCCAGCAGCCCGGGACTAGCGGGACTAGAGACCCAGTACTTC. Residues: CASSPGLAGLETQYF.

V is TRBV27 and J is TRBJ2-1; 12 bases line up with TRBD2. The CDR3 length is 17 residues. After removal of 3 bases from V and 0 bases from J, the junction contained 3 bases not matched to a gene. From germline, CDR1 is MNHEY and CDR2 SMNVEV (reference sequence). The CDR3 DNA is TGTGCCAGCAGTTTCCGGACTAGCGGGGCCTCCTACAATGAGCAGTTCTTC. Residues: CASSFRTSGASYNEQFF.

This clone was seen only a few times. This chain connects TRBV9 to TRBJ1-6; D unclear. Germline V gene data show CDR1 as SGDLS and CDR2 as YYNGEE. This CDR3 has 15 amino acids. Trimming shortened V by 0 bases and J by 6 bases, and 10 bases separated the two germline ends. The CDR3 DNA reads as TGTGCCAGCAGCGTAGGGCAGGCCTTTAATTCACCCCTCCACTTT. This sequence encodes CASSVGQAFNSPLHF.

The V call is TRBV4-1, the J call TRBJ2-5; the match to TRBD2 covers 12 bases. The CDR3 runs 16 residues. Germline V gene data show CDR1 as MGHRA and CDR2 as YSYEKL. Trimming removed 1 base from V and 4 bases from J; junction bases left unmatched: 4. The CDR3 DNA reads TGCGCCAGCAGCCAAGGGTCTAGCGGGAGGGCAGAGACCCAGTACTTC. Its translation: CASSQGSSGRAETQYF.

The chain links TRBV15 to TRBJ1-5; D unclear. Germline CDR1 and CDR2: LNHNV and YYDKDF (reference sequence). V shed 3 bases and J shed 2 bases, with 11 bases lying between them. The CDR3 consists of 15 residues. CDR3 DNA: TGTGCCACCAGCAGCCAGATAGGAGGCAATCAGCCCCAGCATTTT. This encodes CATSSQIGGNQPQHF. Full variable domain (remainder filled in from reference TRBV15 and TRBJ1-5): DAMVIQNPRYQVTQFGKPVTLSCSQTLNHNVMYWYQQKSSQAPKLLFHYYDKDFNNEADTPDNFQSRRPNTSFCFLDIRSPGLGDTAMYLCATSSQIGGNQPQHFGDGTRLSIL.

DNA for the CDR3: TGTGCCAGCAGTCCCCACCGAGGAGGCTCCTACGAGCAGTACTTC. This translates into CASSPHRGGSYEQYF. The chain links TRBV28 to TRBJ2-7; perhaps TRBD2 as D (5 bases). CDR1 is MDHEN, CDR2 SYDVKM, per germline. V was cut by 5 bases and J by 0 bases, with 14 bases left in between. CDR3 length: 15 residues. The complete variable domain, with remaining parts taken from reference TRBV28 and TRBJ2-7, reads DVKVTQSSRYLVKRTGEKVFLECVQDMDHENMFWYRQDPGLGLRLIYFSYDVKMKEKGDIPEGYSVSREKKERFSLILESASTNQTSMYLCASSPHRGGSYEQYFGPGTRLTVT.

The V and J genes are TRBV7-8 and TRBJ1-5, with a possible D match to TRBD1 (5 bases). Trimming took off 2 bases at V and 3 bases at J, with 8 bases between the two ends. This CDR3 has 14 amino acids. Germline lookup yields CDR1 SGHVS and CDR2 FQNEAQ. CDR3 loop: CASSLRQPNQPQHF. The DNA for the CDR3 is TGTGCCAGCAGCTTACGACAGCCCAATCAGCCCCAGCATTTT.

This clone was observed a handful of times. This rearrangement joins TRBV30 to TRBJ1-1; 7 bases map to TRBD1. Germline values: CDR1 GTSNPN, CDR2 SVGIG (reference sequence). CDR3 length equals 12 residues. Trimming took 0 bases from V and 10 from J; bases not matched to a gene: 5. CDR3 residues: CAWSVKPGGAFF. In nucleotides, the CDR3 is TGTGCCTGGAGTGTAAAACCAGGGGGAGCTTTCTTT.

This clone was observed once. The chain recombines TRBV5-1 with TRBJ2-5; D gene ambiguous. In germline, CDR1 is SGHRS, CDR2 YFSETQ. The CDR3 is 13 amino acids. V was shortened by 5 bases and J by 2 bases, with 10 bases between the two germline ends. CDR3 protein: CASREASQETQYF. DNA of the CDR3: TGCGCCAGCAGAGAGGCCTCACAAGAGACCCAGTACTTC.

The chain's CDR3 is CASSYTSEPNTGELFF. The CDR3 nucleotides read TGTGCCAGCAGTTACACTAGCGAACCGAACACCGGGGAGCTGTTTTTT. The gene calls are TRBV6-5 and TRBJ2-2, with 7 bases matching TRBD2. This CDR3 is built from 16 residues. J lost 0 bases, V lost 2 bases, and 3 bases had no gene match. Germline V gene sequence: CDR1 MNHEY, CDR2 SVGAGI.